These 6 T cell receptor beta chains were sequenced from one sample in a study of spatial heterogeneity in lung cancer. TCRdb redid the calling of the 5' RACE reads with MiXCR, one entry per CDR3 protein. The data contain nearly 50,000 distinct CDR3 sequences, about 7.4% of them seen just once; the ten biggest clones take up about 13%. Time point: sample taken at primary tumor resection. From tumor, nontumor lung or frozen PBMC, whole RNA was taken unsorted for sequencing. The specimen was PBMCs, collected at surgery. These receptor sequences come from a female donor with early-stage non-small cell lung cancer.

This clonotype was recorded at least ten times. The chain couples TRBV4-2 to TRBJ1-2; D might be TRBD1 (5 bases). Germline lookup yields CDR1 LGHNA and CDR2 YNFKEQ. V was shortened by 1 base and J by 4 bases, with 13 bases between the two germline ends. The CDR3 spans 15 residues. The CDR3: CASSQAGLSPYGYTF. CDR3 in DNA: TGTGCCAGCAGCCAAGCGGGACTGAGCCCCTATGGCTACACCTTC.

The chain recombines TRBV2 with TRBJ1-4; D remains unclear. CDR1 and CDR2 (germline): SNHLY, FYNNEI. V lost 11 bases and J lost 6, with 19 bases in between. The CDR3 runs to 14 residues. The CDR3 sequence is CAGGRLTTYEKLFF. The CDR3 bases are TGTGCCGGCGGCCGATTAACCACATATGAAAAACTGTTTTTT. The full variable domain, with the rest looked up from reference TRBV2 and TRBJ1-4, is EPEVTQTPSHQVTQMGQEVILRCVPISNHLYFYWYRQILGQKVEFLVSFYNNEISEKSEIFDDQFSVERPDGSNFTLKIRSTKLEDSAMYFCAGGRLTTYEKLFFGSGTQLSVL.

The V call is TRBV6-2 or TRBV6-3, the J call TRBJ2-1; maybe TRBD2 (5 bases). The germline CDR1 and CDR2 sequences are MNHEY and SVGEGT. V was trimmed by 6 bases and J by 1 base, leaving 13 bases between them. The CDR3 sequence is 15 residues long. The CDR3: CASREDGGSYNEQFF. The CDR3 DNA follows: TGTGCCAGCAGAGAGGACGGCGGGTCCTACAATGAGCAGTTCTTC.

This rearrangement joins TRBV19 to TRBJ2-2; D gene uncertain. CDR3 length: 15 amino acids. Trimming removed 3 bases at V and 0 bases at J, with 8 bases between. CDR1 is LNHDA and CDR2 is SQIVND in the germline V gene (reference sequence). The CDR3 here is CASSMGLANTGELFF. DNA of the CDR3: TGTGCCAGTAGTATGGGGTTGGCGAACACCGGGGAGCTGTTTTTT.

This clonotype was counted between two and nine times. This rearrangement joins TRBV7-2 to TRBJ2-3; 10 nucleotides line up with TRBD2. V lost 4 bases and J lost 6; bases outside the gene matches: 4. This CDR3 has 14 amino acids. The germline CDR1 and CDR2 sequences are SGHTA and FQGNSA. CDR3 residues: CASSSAGGVDTQYF. The CDR3 region has the DNA TGTGCCAGCAGCTCAGCGGGGGGGGTGGATACGCAGTATTTT. Supplemented by reference TRBV7-2 and TRBJ2-3, the full variable domain reads GAGVSQSPSNKVTEKGKDVELRCDPISGHTALYWYRQSLGQGLEFLIYFQGNSAPDKSGLPSDRFSAERTGGSVSTLTIQRTQQEDSAVYLCASSSAGGVDTQYFGPGTRLTVL.

Only a few counts were recorded for this clonotype. The gene calls are TRBV18 and TRBJ2-1, with 8 bases identical to TRBD1. The CDR3 covers 14 residues. Germline loops: CDR1 KGHSH, CDR2 LQKENI. V shed 2 bases, J shed 9 bases, and the junction held 6 bases outside the gene matches. CDR3 DNA: TGTGCCAGCTCACCAGGACAGGGACGTCCTGAGCAGTTCTTC. Translating it yields CASSPGQGRPEQFF.